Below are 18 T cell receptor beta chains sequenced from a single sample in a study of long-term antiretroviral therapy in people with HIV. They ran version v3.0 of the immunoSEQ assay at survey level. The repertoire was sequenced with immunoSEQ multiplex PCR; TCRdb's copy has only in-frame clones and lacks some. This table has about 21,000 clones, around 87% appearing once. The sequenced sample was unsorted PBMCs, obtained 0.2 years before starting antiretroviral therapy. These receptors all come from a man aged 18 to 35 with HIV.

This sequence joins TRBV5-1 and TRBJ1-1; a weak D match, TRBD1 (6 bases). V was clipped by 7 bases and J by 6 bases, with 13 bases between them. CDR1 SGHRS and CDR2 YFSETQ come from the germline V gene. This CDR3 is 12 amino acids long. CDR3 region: CASGQQGAEAFF. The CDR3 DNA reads TGCGCCAGCGGCCAACAGGGCGCTGAAGCTTTCTTT.

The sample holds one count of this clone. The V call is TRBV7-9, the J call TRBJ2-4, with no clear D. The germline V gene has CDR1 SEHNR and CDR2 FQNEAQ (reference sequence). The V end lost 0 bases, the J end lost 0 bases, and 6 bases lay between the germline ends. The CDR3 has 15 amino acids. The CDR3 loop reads CASSLAGLAKNIQYF. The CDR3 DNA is TGTGCCAGCAGCTTAGCCGGGCTAGCCAAAAACATTCAGTACTTC.

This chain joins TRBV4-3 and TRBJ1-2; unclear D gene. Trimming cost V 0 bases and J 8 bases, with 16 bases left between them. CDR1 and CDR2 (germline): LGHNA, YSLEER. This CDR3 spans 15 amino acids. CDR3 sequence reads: CASSQDVRPRTGYTF. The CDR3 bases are TGCGCCAGCAGCCAAGATGTCAGACCGCGAACGGGCTACACCTTC.

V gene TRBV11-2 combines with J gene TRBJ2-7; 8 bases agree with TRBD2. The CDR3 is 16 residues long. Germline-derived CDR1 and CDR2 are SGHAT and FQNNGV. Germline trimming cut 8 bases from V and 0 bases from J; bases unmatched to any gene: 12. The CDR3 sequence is CASRTSERGSSYEQYF. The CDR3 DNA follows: TGTGCCAGCCGAACCAGCGAGCGGGGGAGCTCCTACGAGCAGTACTTC.

The CDR3: CASGLGQAEAFF. The CDR3 DNA reads TGTGCTAGTGGTTTGGGGCAGGCTGAAGCTTTCTTT. This chain uses TRBV12-5 with TRBJ1-1, with D hard to call. Per the germline V gene, CDR1 is LGHNT and CDR2 is FRNRAP. V gave up 1 base and J gave up 6 bases, with 6 bases separating them. There are 12 residues in the CDR3. The entire variable domain, with the rest obtained from reference TRBV12-5 and TRBJ1-1, is as follows: DARVTQTPRHKVTEMGQEVTMRCQPILGHNTVFWYRQTMMQGLELLAYFRNRAPLDDSGMPKDRFSAEMPDATLATLKIQPSEPRDSAVYFCASGLGQAEAFFGQGTRLTVV.

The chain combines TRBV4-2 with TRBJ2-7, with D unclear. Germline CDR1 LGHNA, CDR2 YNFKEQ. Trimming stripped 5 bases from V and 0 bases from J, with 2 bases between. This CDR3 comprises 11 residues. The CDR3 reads CASSSSYEQYF. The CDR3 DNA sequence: TGTGCCAGCAGCTCCTCCTACGAGCAGTACTTC.

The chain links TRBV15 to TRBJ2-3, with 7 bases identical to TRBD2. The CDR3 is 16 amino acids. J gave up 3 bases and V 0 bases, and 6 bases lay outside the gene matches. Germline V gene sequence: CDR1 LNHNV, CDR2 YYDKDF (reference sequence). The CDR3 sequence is CATSRDEAGITDTQYF. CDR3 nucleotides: TGTGCCACCAGCAGAGACGAAGCGGGGATTACAGATACGCAGTATTTT.

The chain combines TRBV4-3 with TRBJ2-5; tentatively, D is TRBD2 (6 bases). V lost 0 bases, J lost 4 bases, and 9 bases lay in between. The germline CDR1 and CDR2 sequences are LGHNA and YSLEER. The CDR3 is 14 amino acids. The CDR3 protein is CASSQDALAETQYF. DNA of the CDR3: TGCGCCAGCAGCCAAGATGCACTAGCAGAGACCCAGTACTTC.

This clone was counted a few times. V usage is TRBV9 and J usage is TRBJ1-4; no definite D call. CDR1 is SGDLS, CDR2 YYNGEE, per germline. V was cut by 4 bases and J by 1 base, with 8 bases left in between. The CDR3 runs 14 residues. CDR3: CASSPTKTNEKLFF. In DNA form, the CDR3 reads TGTGCCAGCAGCCCCACCAAAACTAATGAAAAACTGTTTTTT.

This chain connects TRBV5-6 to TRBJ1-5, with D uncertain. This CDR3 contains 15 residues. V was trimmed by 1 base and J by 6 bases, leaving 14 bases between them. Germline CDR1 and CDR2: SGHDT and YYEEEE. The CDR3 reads CASSLWEDGFQPQHF. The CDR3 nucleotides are TGTGCCAGCAGCTTGTGGGAAGACGGTTTTCAGCCCCAGCATTTT.

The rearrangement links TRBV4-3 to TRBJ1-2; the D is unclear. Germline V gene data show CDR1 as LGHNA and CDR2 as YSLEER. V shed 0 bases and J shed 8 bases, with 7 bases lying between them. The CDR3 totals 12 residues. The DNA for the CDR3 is TGCGCCAGCAGCCAAGAGTCTACCGGCTACACCTTC. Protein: CASSQESTGYTF.

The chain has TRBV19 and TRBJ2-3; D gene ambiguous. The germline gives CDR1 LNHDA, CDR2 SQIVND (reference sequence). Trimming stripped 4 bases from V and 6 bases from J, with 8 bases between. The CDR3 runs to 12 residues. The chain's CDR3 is CASSKPADTQYF. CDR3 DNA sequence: TGTGCCAGTAGTAAACCAGCCGATACGCAGTATTTT.

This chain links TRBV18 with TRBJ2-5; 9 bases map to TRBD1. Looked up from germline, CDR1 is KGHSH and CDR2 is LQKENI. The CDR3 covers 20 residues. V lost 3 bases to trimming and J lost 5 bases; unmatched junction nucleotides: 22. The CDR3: CASSPSPAGQGSRGRETQYF. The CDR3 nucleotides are TGTGCCAGCTCACCTTCCCCCGCGGGACAGGGTAGTCGGGGCCGGGAGACCCAGTACTTC. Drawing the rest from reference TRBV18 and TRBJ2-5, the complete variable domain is NAGVMQNPRHLVRRRGQEARLRCSPMKGHSHVYWYRQLPEEGLKFMVYLQKENIIDESGMPKERFSAEFPKEGPSILRIQQVVRGDSAAYFCASSPSPAGQGSRGRETQYFGPGTRLLVL.

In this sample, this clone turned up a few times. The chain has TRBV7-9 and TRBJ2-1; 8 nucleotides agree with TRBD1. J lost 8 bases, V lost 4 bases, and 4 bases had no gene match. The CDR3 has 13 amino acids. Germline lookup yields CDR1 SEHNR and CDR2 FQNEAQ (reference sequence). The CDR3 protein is CASSSQGADEQFF. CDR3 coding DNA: TGTGCCAGCAGCTCGCAGGGGGCTGATGAGCAGTTCTTC.

Here the CDR3 reads CASSTTGAGQPQHF. CDR3 in DNA: TGTGCCAGCAGCACCACCGGGGCAGGGCAGCCCCAGCATTTT. V gene TRBV7-2 combines with J gene TRBJ1-5, with TRBD1 as a possible D gene (5 bases). CDR3 size: 14 residues. Germline values: CDR1 SGHTA, CDR2 FQGNSA. V was pared by 5 bases and J by 7 bases, with 15 bases between.

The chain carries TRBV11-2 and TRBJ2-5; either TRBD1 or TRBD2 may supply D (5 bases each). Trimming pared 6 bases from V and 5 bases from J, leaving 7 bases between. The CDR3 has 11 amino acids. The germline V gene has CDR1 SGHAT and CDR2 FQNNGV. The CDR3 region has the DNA TGTGCCAGCAGAGGGACGGAGACCCAGTACTTC. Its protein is CASRGTETQYF.

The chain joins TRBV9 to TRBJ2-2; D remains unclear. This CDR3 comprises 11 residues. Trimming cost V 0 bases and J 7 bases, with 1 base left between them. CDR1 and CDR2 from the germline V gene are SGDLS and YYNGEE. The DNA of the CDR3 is TGTGCCAGCAGCGTAGGCGGGGAGCTGTTTTTT. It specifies CASSVGGELFF.

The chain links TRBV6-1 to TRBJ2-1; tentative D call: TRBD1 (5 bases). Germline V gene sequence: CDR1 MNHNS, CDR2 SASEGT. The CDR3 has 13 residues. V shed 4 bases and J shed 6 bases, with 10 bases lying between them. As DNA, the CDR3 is TGTGCCAGCAGTGGAGACAGAGGCAATGAGCAGTTCTTC. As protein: CASSGDRGNEQFF.